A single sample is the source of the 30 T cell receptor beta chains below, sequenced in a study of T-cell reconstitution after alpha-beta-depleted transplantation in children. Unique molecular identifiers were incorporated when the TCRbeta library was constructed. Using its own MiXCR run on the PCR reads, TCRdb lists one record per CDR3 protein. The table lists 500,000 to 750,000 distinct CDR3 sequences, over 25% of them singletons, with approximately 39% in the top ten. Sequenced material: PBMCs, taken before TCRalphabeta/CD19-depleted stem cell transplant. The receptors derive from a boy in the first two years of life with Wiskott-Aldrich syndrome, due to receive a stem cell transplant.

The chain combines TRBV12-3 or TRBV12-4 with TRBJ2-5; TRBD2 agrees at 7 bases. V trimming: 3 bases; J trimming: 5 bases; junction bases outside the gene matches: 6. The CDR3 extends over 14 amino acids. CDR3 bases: TGTGCCAGCAGTTTGAAAAGGGGAGGGGAGACCCAGTACTTC. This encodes CASSLKRGGETQYF.

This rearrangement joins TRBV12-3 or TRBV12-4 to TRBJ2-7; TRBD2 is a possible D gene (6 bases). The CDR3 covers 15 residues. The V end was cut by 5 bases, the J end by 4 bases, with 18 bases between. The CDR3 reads CASSAMFGSSYEQYF. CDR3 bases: TGTGCCAGCAGTGCCATGTTCGGGAGTAGTTACGAGCAGTACTTC.

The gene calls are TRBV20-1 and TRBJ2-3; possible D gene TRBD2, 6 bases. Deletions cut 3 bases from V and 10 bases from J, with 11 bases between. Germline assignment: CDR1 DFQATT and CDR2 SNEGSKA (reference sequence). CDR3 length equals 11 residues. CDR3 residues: CSASGRAAQYF. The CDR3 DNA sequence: TGCAGTGCTAGCGGGAGAGCGGCGCAGTATTTT.

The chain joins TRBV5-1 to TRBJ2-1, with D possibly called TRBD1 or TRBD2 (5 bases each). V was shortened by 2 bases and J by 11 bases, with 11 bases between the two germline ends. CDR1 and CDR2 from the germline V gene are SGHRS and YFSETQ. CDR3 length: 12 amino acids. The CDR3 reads CASSFPPGQQFF. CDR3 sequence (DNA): TGCGCCAGCAGCTTTCCCCCGGGACAGCAGTTCTTC.

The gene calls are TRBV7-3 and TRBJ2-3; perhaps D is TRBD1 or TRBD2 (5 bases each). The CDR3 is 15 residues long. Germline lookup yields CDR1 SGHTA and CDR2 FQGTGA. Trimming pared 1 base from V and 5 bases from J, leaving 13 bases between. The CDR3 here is CASSLIGRDEDTQYF. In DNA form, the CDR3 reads TGTGCCAGCAGCTTAATCGGTCGGGACGAAGATACGCAGTATTTT.

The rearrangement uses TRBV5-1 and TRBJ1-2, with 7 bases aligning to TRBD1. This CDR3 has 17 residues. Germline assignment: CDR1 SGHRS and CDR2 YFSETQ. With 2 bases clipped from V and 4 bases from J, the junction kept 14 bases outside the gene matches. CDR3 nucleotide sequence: TGCGCCAGCAGCTTATCGGTTCCGGGACAGCATCCCTATGGCTACACCTTC. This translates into CASSLSVPGQHPYGYTF. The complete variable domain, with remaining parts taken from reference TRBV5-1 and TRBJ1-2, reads KAGVTQTPRYLIKTRGQQVTLSCSPISGHRSVSWYQQTPGQGLQFLFEYFSETQRNKGNFPGRFSGRQFSNSRSEMNVSTLELGDSALYLCASSLSVPGQHPYGYTFGSGTRLTVV.

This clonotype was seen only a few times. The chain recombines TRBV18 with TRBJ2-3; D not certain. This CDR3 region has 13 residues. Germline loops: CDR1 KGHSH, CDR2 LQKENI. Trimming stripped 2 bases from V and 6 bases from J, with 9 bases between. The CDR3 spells CASSPVLSDTQYF. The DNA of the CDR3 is TGTGCCAGCTCACCAGTTTTGAGCGATACGCAGTATTTT.

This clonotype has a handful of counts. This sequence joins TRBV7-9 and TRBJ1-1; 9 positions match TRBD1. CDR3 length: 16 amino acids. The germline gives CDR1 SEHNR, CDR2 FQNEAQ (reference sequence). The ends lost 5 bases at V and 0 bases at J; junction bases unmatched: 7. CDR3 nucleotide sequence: TGTGCCAGCAGCCCAGACAGGGGGTTCGTGAACACTGAAGCTTTCTTT. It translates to CASSPDRGFVNTEAFF.

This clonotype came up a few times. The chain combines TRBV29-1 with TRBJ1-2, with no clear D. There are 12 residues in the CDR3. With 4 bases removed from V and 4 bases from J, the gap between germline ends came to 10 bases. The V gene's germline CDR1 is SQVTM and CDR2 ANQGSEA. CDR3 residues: CSVAAGGYGYTF. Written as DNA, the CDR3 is TGCAGCGTTGCGGCGGGAGGCTATGGCTACACCTTC.

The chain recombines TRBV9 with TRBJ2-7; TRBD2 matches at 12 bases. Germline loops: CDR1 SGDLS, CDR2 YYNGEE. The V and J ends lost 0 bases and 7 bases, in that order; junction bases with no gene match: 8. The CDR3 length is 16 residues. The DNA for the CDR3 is TGTGCCAGCAGCGTAGGGCGACTAGCGGGAGTAGTAGAGCAGTACTTC. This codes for CASSVGRLAGVVEQYF.

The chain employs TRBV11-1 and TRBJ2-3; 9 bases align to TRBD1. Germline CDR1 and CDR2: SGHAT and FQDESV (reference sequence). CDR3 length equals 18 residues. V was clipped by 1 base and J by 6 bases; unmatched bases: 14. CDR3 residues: CASSLVPHYRGLLDTQYF. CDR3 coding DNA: TGTGCCAGCAGCTTAGTTCCTCACTACAGGGGGCTCCTGGATACGCAGTATTTT. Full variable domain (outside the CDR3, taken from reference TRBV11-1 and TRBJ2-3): EAEVAQSPRYKITEKSQAVAFWCDPISGHATLYWYRQILGQGPELLVQFQDESVVDDSQLPKDRFSAERLKGVDSTLKIQPAELGDSAMYLCASSLVPHYRGLLDTQYFGPGTRLTVL.

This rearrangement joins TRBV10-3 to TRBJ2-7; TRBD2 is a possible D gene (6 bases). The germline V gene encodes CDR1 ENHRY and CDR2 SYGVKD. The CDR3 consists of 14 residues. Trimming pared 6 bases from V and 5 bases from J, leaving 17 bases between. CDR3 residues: CAISPAGSGHEQYF. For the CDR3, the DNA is TGTGCCATCAGCCCCGCGGGGTCGGGTCACGAGCAGTACTTC.

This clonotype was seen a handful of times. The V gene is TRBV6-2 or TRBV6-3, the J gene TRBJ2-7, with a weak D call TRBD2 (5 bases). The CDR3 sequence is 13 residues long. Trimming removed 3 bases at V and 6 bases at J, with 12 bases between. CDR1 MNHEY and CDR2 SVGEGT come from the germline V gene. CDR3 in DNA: TGTGCCAGCAGTTATTTCGAGGGTGGCGAGCAGTACTTC. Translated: CASSYFEGGEQYF.

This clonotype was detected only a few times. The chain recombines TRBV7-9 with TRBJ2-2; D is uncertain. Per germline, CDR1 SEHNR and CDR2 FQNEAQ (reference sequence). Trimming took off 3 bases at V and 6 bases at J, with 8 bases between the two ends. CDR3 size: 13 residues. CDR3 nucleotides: TGTGCCAGCAGCTTTGCTGAGGCCGGGGAGCTGTTTTTT. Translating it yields CASSFAEAGELFF.

This CDR3 is CASSFLPLTGRITGELFF. For the CDR3, the DNA is TGTGCCAGCAGTTTCCTGCCCCTGACAGGGAGGATCACCGGGGAGCTGTTTTTT. V gene TRBV27 combines with J gene TRBJ2-2; D may be TRBD1 (7 bases). CDR3 length: 18 amino acids. V lost 3 bases to trimming and J lost 4 bases, with 21 bases between them. CDR1 MNHEY and CDR2 SMNVEV come from the germline V gene (reference sequence).

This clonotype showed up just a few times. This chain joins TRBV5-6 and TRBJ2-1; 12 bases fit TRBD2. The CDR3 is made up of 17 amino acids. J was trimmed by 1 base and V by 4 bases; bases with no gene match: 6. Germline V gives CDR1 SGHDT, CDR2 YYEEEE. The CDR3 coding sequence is TGTGCCAGCAGCGTTGACGGACTAGCGGGATCCTACAATGAGCAGTTCTTC. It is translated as CASSVDGLAGSYNEQFF.

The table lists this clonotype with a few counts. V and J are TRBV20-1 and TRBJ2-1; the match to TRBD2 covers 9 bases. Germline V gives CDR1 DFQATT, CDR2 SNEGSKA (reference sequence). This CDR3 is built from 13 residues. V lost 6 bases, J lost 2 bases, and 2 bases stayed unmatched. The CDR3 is CSAVAGAYNEQFF. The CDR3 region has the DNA TGCAGTGCAGTAGCGGGAGCCTACAATGAGCAGTTCTTC.

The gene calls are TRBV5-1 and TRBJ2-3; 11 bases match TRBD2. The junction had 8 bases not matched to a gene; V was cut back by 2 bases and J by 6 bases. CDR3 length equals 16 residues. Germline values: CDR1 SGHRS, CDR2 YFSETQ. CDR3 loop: CASSLPGTSGGDTQYF. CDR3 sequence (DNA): TGCGCCAGCAGCTTACCCGGGACTAGCGGTGGGGATACGCAGTATTTT.

CDR3 bases: TGTGCCAGCAGCCGACTAGACAGGGCCGATGGCTACACCTTC. Encoded protein: CASSRLDRADGYTF. The rearrangement links TRBV5-8 to TRBJ1-2, with 7 bases lining up with TRBD1. The CDR3 totals 14 residues. Trimming took 4 bases from V and 6 from J; bases not matched to a gene: 9. Germline-derived CDR1 and CDR2 are SGHTS and YDEGEE.

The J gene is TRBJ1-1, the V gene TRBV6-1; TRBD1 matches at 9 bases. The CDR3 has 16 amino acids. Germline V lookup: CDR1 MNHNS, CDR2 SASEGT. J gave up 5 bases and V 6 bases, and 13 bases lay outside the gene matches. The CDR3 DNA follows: TGTGCCAGCAGGCGAACCGGGACAGGGATGCCAACTGAAGCTTTCTTT. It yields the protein CASRRTGTGMPTEAFF.

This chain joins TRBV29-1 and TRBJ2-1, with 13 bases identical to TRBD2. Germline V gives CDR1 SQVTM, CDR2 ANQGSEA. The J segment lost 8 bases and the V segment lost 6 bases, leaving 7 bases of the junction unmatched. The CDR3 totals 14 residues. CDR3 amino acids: CSVPTSGRAHEQFF. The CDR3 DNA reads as TGCAGCGTGCCCACTAGCGGGAGGGCCCATGAGCAGTTCTTC.

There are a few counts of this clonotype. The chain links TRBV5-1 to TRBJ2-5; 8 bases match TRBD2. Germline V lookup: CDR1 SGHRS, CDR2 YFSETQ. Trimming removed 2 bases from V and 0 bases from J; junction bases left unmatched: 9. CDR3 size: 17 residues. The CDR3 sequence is CASSFGGRTLYQETQYF. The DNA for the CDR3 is TGCGCCAGCAGCTTCGGCGGGAGGACTCTTTACCAAGAGACCCAGTACTTC.

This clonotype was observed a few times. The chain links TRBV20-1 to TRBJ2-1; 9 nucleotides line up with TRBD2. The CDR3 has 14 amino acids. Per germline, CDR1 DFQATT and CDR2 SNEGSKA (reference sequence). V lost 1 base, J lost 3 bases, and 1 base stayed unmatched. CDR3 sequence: CSARGTSDYNEQFF. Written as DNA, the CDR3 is TGCAGTGCTAGAGGGACTAGCGACTACAATGAGCAGTTCTTC.

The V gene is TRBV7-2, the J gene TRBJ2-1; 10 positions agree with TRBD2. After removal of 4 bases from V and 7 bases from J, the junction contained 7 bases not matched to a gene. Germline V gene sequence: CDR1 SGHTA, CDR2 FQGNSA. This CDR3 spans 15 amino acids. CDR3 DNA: TGTGCCAGCAGCTCCGGACTAGCGGCCATTAATGAGCAGTTCTTC. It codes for CASSSGLAAINEQFF. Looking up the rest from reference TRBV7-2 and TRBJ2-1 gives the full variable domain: GAGVSQSPSNKVTEKGKDVELRCDPISGHTALYWYRQSLGQGLEFLIYFQGNSAPDKSGLPSDRFSAERTGGSVSTLTIQRTQQEDSAVYLCASSSGLAAINEQFFGPGTRLTVL.

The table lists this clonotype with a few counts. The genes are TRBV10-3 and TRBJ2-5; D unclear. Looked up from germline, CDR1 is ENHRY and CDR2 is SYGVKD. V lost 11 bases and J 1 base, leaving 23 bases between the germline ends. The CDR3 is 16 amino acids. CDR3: CAPTKARFWSQETQYF. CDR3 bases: TGTGCCCCCACGAAGGCCCGTTTCTGGTCCCAAGAGACCCAGTACTTC.

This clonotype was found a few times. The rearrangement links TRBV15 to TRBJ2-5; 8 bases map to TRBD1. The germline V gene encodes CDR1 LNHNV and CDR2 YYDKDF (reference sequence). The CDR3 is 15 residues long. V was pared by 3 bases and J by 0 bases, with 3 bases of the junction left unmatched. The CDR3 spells CATSRLDRDQETQYF. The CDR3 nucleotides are TGTGCCACCAGCAGGCTGGACAGGGACCAAGAGACCCAGTACTTC. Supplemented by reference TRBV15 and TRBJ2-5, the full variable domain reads DAMVIQNPRYQVTQFGKPVTLSCSQTLNHNVMYWYQQKSSQAPKLLFHYYDKDFNNEADTPDNFQSRRPNTSFCFLDIRSPGLGDTAMYLCATSRLDRDQETQYFGPGTRLLVL.

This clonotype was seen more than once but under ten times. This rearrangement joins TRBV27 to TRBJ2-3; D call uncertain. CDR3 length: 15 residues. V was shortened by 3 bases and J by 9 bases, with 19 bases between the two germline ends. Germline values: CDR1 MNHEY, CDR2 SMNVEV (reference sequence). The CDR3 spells CASSLGPTDIPTQYF. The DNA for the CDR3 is TGTGCCAGCAGTTTGGGTCCCACCGACATACCAACGCAGTATTTT.

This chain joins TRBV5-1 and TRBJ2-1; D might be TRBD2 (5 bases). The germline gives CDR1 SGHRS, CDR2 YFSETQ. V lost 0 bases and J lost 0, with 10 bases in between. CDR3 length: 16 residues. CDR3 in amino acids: CASSLAGKSSYNEQFF. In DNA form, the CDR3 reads TGCGCCAGCAGCTTGGCCGGGAAGAGCTCCTACAATGAGCAGTTCTTC.

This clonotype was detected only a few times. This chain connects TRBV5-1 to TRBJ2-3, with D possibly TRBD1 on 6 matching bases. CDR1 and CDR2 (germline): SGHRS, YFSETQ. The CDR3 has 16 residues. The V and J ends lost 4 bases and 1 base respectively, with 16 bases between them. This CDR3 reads CASSMGHRKGTDTQYF. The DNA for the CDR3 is TGCGCCAGCAGCATGGGACACCGGAAGGGCACAGATACGCAGTATTTT.

The CDR3 bases are TGTGCCAGCAGTTTACTAGGGCAGCAAAACCGCGGCACTGAAGCTTTCTTT. Residues: CASSLLGQQNRGTEAFF. The rearrangement uses TRBV28 and TRBJ1-1; D remains unclear. The CDR3 sequence is 17 residues long. The V end lost 2 bases, the J end lost 4 bases, and 20 bases lay between the germline ends. Per germline, CDR1 MDHEN and CDR2 SYDVKM.